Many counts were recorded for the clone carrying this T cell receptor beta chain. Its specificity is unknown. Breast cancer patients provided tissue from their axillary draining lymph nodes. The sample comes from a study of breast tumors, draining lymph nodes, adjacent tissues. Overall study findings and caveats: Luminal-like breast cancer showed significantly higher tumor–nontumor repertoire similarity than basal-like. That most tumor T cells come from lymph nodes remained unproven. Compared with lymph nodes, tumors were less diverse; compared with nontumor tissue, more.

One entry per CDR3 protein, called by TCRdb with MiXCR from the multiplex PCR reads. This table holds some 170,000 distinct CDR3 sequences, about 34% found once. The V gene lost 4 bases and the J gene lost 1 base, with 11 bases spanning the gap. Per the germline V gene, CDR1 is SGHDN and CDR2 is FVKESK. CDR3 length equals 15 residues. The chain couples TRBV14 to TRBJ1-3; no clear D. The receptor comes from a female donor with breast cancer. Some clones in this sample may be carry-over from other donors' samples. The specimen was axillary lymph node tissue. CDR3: CASSRGKGSGNTIYF. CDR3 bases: TGTGCCAGCAGCCGTGGCAAAGGGTCTGGAAACACCATATATTTT.